The text below deals with one T cell receptor beta chain. This specimen belongs to a study of CD8+ T cells in alopecia areata. Extracted RNA was reverse transcribed, and the resulting cDNA served as sequencing template. Produced via immunoSEQ multiplex PCR; TCRdb's table is partial and in-frame only. The data show some 42,000 clones, roughly 89% seen once. Treatment denoted: oral pan-JAK inhibitor, 5-10 mg twice daily. The CDR3 has 14 residues. Trimming removed 5 bases from V and 2 bases from J; junction bases left unmatched: 4. CDR1 and CDR2 (germline): PRHDT, FYEKMQ (reference sequence). The sample in question was CD8+ T cells sorted from blood, obtained at week 24, from a patient treated with tofacitinib. The TCR was taken from a human donor with alopecia areata. The V and J genes are TRBV13 and TRBJ2-7; 9 nucleotides match TRBD2. The DNA for the CDR3 is TGTGCCAGCAGCCGCGGGGGGGACCCCTACGAGCAGTACTTC. It translates to CASSRGGDPYEQYF.